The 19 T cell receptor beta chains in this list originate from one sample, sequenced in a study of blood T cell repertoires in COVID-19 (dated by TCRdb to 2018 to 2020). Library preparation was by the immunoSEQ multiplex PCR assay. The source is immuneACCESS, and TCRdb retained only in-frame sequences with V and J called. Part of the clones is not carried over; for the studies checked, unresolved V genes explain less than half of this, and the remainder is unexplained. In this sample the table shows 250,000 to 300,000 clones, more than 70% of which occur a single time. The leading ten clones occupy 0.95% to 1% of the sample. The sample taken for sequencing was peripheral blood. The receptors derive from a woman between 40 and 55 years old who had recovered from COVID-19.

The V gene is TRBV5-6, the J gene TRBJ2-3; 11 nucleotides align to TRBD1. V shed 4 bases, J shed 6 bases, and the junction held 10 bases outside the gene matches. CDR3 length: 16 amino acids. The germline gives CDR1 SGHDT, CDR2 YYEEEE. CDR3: CASSRGQGGYLDTQYF. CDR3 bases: TGTGCCAGCAGCCGGGGACAGGGGGGCTATTTGGATACGCAGTATTTT.

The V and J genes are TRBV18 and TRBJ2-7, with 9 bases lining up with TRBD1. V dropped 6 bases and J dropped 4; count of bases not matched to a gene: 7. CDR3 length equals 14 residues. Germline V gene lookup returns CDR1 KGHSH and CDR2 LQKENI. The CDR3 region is CASSPGTGRYEQYF. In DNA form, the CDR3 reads TGTGCCAGCTCGCCCGGGACAGGGAGGTACGAGCAGTACTTC.

In nucleotides, the CDR3 is TGTGCCAGCAGACCCTCGGCGGGAAGGAGTCGGGCAGAGACCCAGTACTTC. Translation gives CASRPSAGRSRAETQYF. The chain employs TRBV7-2 and TRBJ2-5; D may be TRBD2 (6 bases). Germline assignment: CDR1 SGHTA and CDR2 FQGNSA. V shed 6 bases and J shed 4 bases, with 24 bases lying between them. This CDR3 region has 17 residues.

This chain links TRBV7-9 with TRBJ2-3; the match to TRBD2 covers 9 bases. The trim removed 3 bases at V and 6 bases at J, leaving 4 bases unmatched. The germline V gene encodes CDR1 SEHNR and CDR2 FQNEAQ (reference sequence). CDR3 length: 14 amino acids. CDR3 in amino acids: CASSFRREGDTQYF. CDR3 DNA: TGTGCCAGCAGCTTCCGGCGGGAGGGGGATACGCAGTATTTT.

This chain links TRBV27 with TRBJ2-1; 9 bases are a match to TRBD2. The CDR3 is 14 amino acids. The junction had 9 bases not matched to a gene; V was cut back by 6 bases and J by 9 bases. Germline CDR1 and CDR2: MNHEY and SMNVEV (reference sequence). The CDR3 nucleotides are TGTGCCAGCAGCTCGGTAGCGGGAGCGGGTGAGCAGTTCTTC. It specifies CASSSVAGAGEQFF.

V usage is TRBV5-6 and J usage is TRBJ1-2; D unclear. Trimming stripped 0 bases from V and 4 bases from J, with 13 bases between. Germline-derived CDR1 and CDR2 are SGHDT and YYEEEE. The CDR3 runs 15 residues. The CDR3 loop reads CASSLGAGSPYGYTF. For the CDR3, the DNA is TGTGCCAGCAGCTTGGGGGCCGGCAGCCCCTATGGCTACACCTTC. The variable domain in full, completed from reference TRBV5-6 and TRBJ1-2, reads DAGVTQSPTHLIKTRGQQVTLRCSPKSGHDTVSWYQQALGQGPQFIFQYYEEEERQRGNFPDRFSGHQFPNYSSELNVNALLLGDSALYLCASSLGAGSPYGYTFGSGTRLTVV.

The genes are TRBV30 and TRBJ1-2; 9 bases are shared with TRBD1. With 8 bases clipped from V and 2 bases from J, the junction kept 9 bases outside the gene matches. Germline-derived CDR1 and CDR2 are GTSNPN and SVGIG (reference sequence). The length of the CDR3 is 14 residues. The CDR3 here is CAAPDRGKNYGYTF. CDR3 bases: TGTGCCGCACCCGACAGGGGGAAGAACTATGGCTACACCTTC. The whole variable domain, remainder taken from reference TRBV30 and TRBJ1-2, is SQTIHQWPATLVQPVGSPLSLECTVEGTSNPNLYWYRQAAGRGLQLLFYSVGIGQISSEVPQNLSASRPQDRQFILSSKKLLLSDSGFYLCAAPDRGKNYGYTFGSGTRLTVV.

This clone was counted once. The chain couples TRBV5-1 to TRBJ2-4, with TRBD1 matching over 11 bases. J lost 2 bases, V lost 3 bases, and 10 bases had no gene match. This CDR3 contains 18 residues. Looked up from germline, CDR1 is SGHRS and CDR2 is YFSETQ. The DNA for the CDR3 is TGCGCCAGCAGCTCGGGACAGGGGGGAGGTATGTCCAAAAACATTCAGTACTTC. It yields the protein CASSSGQGGGMSKNIQYF.

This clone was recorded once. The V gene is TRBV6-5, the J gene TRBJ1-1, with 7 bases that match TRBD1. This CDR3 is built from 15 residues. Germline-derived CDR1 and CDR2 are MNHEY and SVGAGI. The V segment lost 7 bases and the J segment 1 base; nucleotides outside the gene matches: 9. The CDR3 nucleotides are TGTGCCAGCACCCCCCATGGGACAGCGAACACTGAAGCTTTCTTT. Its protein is CASTPHGTANTEAFF.

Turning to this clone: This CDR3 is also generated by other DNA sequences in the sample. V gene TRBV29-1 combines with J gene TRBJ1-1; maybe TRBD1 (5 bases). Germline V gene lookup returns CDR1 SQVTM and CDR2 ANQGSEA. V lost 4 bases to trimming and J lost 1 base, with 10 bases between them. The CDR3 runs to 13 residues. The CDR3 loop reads CSVVGRGNTEAFF. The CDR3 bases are TGCAGCGTTGTGGGGCGTGGGAACACTGAAGCTTTCTTT.

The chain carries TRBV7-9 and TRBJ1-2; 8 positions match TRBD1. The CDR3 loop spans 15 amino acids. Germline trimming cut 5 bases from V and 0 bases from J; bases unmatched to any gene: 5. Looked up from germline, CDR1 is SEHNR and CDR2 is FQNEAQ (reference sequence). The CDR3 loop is CASSPQGQANYGYTF. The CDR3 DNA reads TGTGCCAGCAGCCCGCAGGGACAGGCTAACTATGGCTACACCTTC.

CDR3 coding DNA: TGTGCCAGTAGTAAGGGCAGGGCTATCTCTGGGGCCAACGTCCTGACTTTC. It specifies CASSKGRAISGANVLTF. The rearrangement uses TRBV19 and TRBJ2-6; perhaps TRBD1 as D (5 bases). The CDR3 runs to 17 residues. V was cut by 4 bases and J by 0 bases, with 13 bases left in between. The germline CDR1 and CDR2 sequences are LNHDA and SQIVND (reference sequence). Full variable domain (missing parts from reference TRBV19 and TRBJ2-6): DGGITQSPKYLFRKEGQNVTLSCEQNLNHDAMYWYRQDPGQGLRLIYYSQIVNDFQKGDIAEGYSVSREKKESFPLTVTSAQKNPTAFYLCASSKGRAISGANVLTFGAGSRLTVL.

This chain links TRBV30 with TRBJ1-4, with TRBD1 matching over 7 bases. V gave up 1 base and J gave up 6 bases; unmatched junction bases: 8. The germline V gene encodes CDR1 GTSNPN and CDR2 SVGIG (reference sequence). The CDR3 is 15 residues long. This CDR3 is CAWSAGGTVYEKLFF. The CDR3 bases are TGTGCCTGGAGTGCAGGAGGGACAGTTTATGAAAAACTGTTTTTT. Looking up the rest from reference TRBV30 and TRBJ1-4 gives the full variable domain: SQTIHQWPATLVQPVGSPLSLECTVEGTSNPNLYWYRQAAGRGLQLLFYSVGIGQISSEVPQNLSASRPQDRQFILSSKKLLLSDSGFYLCAWSAGGTVYEKLFFGSGTQLSVL.

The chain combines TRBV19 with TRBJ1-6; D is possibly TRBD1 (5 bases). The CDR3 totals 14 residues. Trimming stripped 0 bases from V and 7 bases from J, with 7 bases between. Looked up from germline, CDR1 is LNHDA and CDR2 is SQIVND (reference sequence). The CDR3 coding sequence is TGTGCCAGTAGTATAGACCGGGGGAATTCACCCCTCCACTTT. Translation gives CASSIDRGNSPLHF.

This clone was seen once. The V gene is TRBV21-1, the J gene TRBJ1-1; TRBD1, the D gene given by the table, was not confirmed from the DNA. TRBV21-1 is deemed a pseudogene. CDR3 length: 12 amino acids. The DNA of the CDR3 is TGTGCCAGCAGCAAAGCGCCGACAGAAGCTTTCTTT. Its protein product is CASSKAPTEAFF.

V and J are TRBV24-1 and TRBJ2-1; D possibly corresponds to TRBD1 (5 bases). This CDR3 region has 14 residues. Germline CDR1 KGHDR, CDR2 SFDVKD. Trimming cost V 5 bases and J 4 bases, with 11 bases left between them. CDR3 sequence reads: CATSAPTDYNEQFF. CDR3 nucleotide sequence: TGTGCCACCAGTGCCCCGACAGATTACAATGAGCAGTTCTTC.

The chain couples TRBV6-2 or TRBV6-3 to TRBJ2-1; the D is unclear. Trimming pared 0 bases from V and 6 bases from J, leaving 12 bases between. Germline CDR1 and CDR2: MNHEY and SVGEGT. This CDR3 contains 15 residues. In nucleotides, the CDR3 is TGTGCCAGCAGTTACTCGGCCCCCCTGGCCAATGAGCAGTTCTTC. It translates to CASSYSAPLANEQFF.

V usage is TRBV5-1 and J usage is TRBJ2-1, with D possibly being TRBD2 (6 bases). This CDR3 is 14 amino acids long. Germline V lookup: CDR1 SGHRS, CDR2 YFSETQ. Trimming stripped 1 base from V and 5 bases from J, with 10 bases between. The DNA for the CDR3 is TGCGCCAGCAGCTTGTTAGCGGAGGACAATGAGCAGTTCTTC. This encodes CASSLLAEDNEQFF.

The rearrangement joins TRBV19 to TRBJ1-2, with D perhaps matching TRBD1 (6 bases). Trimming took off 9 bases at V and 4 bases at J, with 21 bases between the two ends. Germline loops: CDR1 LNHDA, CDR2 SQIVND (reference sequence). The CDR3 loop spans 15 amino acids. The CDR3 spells CASGPRGGWGYGYTF. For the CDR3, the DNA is TGTGCCAGCGGACCCCGCGGGGGCTGGGGCTATGGCTACACCTTC.